This T cell receptor (beta chain) was sequenced during a study of CXCR3-negative and CXCR3-positive naive CD8 T cells. General study results and limits: For CXCR3-positive naive cells, TRB CDR3s were more hydrophobic than those of CXCR3-negative naive cells.

UMI-labeled 5' RACE yielded the TRB cDNA libraries. TCRdb reprocessed the 5' RACE reads and stores each CDR3 protein as one record, lacking DNA. Its table records over 150,000 distinct CDR3 sequences. Worth noting for this clonotype: What it recognizes is unknown.

This sequence was found in a human donor in good health. Some clones in this sample may be carry-over from other donors' samples. The sequencing input was naive CXCR3+ CD8+ T cells from blood. Subset given: CD45RO-CCR7+CD27+CD95- naive CD8+ T cells expressing CXCR3 (TNR3+).

The CDR3 is CASSQNGRAYTF. J is TRBJ1-2 and V is TRBV3-2. TRBV3-2 is assigned pseudogene status. CDR3 length equals 12 residues.